This TCR beta chain is drawn from a study of OX40 agonist ivuxolimab in advanced cancers. Study-wide context: Under the entry rules, prior anti-PD-1, anti-PD-L1 or anti-CTLA-4 therapy was allowed, and 35% to 40% had some. Study-level results: Antigen specificity remained undetermined for the expanded peripheral T cells.

Here immunoSEQ multiplex PCR was the method, and the copy in TCRdb shows in-frame clones only, minus some. The sample lists about 83,000 clones; about 86% were seen once. Germline V gene sequence: CDR1 SGHTA, CDR2 FQGTGA. CDR3 length: 16 residues. The V and J ends lost 4 bases and 0 bases, in that order; junction bases with no gene match: 5. A note on this clone: Its antigen remains unknown.

The sequenced sample was CD4+ or CD8+ T cells sorted from blood, obtained in a trial of the OX40 agonist ivuxolimab. The chain couples TRBV7-3 to TRBJ2-1; 8 nucleotides align to TRBD2. This receptor was identified in an adult with an advanced solid tumor such as melanoma, head and neck, liver or kidney cancer. CDR3 sequence reads: CASSSRRGGSYNEQFF. CDR3 nucleotides: TGTGCCAGCAGCTCACGCCGGGGGGGCTCCTACAATGAGCAGTTCTTC.